These 24 T cell receptor beta chains came from one sample sequenced in a study of blood T cell repertoires in COVID-19. Repertoires were generated with immunoSEQ multiplex PCR, while TCRdb's copy carries only in-frame clones and drops some. This sample carries 14,000 or so clones, around 78% of them seen once, and the ten largest clones take about 18%. The source material was peripheral blood. The receptors here all came from a man aged 35 to 55 with active or convalescent COVID-19.

The chain links TRBV5-1 to TRBJ2-5; TRBD1 matches at 12 bases. The germline gives CDR1 SGHRS, CDR2 YFSETQ. The CDR3 sequence is 16 residues long. V lost 0 bases, J lost 4 bases, and 4 bases stayed unmatched. The CDR3 nucleotides are TGCGCCAGCAGCTTGGGTCCGGGACAGGGGGCAGAGACCCAGTACTTC. It translates to CASSLGPGQGAETQYF.

The chain joins TRBV7-6 to TRBJ1-4; D is unresolved. The length of the CDR3 is 15 residues. V was cut by 1 base and J by 4 bases, with 10 bases left in between. Germline CDR1 reads SGHVS; CDR2 reads FNYEAQ. The CDR3 protein is CASSLEPGFNEKLFF. For the CDR3, the DNA is TGTGCCAGCAGCTTAGAGCCGGGATTTAATGAAAAACTGTTTTTT.

J is TRBJ1-1 and V is TRBV4-2; 9 nucleotides match TRBD1. Germline-derived CDR1 and CDR2 are LGHNA and YNFKEQ. This CDR3 has 14 amino acids. The ends lost 1 base at V and 10 bases at J; junction bases unmatched: 7. The CDR3: CASSQGNRGRGAFF. CDR3 sequence (DNA): TGTGCCAGCAGCCAAGGAAACAGGGGGCGCGGAGCTTTCTTT.

This clone has only a few counts. The rearrangement joins TRBV9 to TRBJ2-1, with 14 bases aligning to TRBD2. V trimming: 0 bases; J trimming: 5 bases; junction bases outside the gene matches: 1. The CDR3 runs 16 residues. Looked up from germline, CDR1 is SGDLS and CDR2 is YYNGEE. The CDR3 DNA reads as TGTGCCAGCAGCGTAGGGACTAGCGGGGGGAACAATGAGCAGTTCTTC. Amino acids: CASSVGTSGGNNEQFF.

The chain combines TRBV9 with TRBJ2-3; TRBD2 is a possible D gene (6 bases). The CDR3 has 15 amino acids. V dropped 0 bases and J dropped 0 bases, with 8 bases sitting between them. From germline, CDR1 is SGDLS and CDR2 YYNGEE. DNA of the CDR3: TGTGCCAGCAGCGTAGGGGCGGGAAGCACAGATACGCAGTATTTT. Its translation: CASSVGAGSTDTQYF.

The V and J genes are TRBV6-6 and TRBJ1-2; D call uncertain. V lost 6 bases and J 4 bases, leaving 6 bases between the germline ends. CDR1 is MNHNY, CDR2 SVGAGI, per germline (reference sequence). This CDR3 is built from 11 residues. CDR3 region: CASSLTYGYTF. CDR3 nucleotides: TGTGCCAGCAGCCTAACCTATGGCTACACCTTC.

This sequence joins TRBV6-2 or TRBV6-3 and TRBJ2-7; the match to TRBD2 covers 8 bases. Germline CDR1 and CDR2: MNHEY and SVGEGT. The CDR3 covers 18 residues. V shed 2 bases, J shed 3 bases, and the junction held 15 bases outside the gene matches. The chain's CDR3 is CASSYVLGGGDRVYEQYF. Here the CDR3 DNA reads TGTGCCAGCAGTTACGTCCTCGGGGGGGGAGACCGGGTCTACGAGCAGTACTTC.

This clone was picked up one time. The chain employs TRBV19 and TRBJ1-3, with 7 bases lining up with TRBD1. J lost 2 bases, V lost 1 base, and 2 bases had no gene match. CDR1 and CDR2 (germline): LNHDA, SQIVND (reference sequence). The CDR3 runs to 15 residues. CDR3 loop: CASSIVQGAGNTIYF. CDR3 sequence (DNA): TGTGCCAGTAGTATAGTCCAGGGGGCTGGAAACACCATATATTTT.

The V call is TRBV7-2, the J call TRBJ1-1, with 9 bases aligning to TRBD1. The junction had 10 bases not matched to a gene; V was cut back by 1 base and J by 4 bases. The germline CDR1 and CDR2 sequences are SGHTA and FQGNSA. CDR3 size: 17 residues. The CDR3 sequence is CASSLGHRGRSGTEAFF. CDR3 DNA sequence: TGTGCCAGCAGCTTAGGCCACAGGGGGCGGTCGGGCACTGAAGCTTTCTTT. The whole variable domain, remainder taken from reference TRBV7-2 and TRBJ1-1, is GAGVSQSPSNKVTEKGKDVELRCDPISGHTALYWYRQSLGQGLEFLIYFQGNSAPDKSGLPSDRFSAERTGGSVSTLTIQRTQQEDSAVYLCASSLGHRGRSGTEAFFGQGTRLTVV.

J is TRBJ1-6 and V is TRBV5-1, with TRBD1 identical over 9 bases. Germline assignment: CDR1 SGHRS and CDR2 YFSETQ. With 5 bases clipped from V and 6 bases from J, the junction kept 0 bases outside the gene matches. The CDR3 covers 13 residues. DNA for the CDR3: TGCGCCAGCAGGGACAGGGGTAATTCACCCCTCCACTTT. Protein product: CASRDRGNSPLHF.

The CDR3, as DNA: TGTGCCAGCAGCTTAGCGGAAGGGGCAGTCACGAACGGCTATGGCTACACCTTC. The encoded protein is CASSLAEGAVTNGYGYTF. J is TRBJ1-2 and V is TRBV7-9; possibly TRBD1 for D (5 bases). The germline V and J ends were trimmed by 0 bases and 4 bases, with 21 bases remaining between them. Per germline, CDR1 SEHNR and CDR2 FQNEAQ (reference sequence). The CDR3 is made up of 18 amino acids. Full variable domain (remainder filled in from reference TRBV7-9 and TRBJ1-2): DTGVSQNPRHKITKRGQNVTFRCDPISEHNRLYWYRQTLGQGPEFLTYFQNEAQLEKSRLLSDRFSAERPKGSFSTLEIQRTEQGDSAMYLCASSLAEGAVTNGYGYTFGSGTRLTVV.

V usage is TRBV19 and J usage is TRBJ1-1, with 8 nucleotides matching TRBD1. This CDR3 comprises 17 residues. Germline CDR1 is LNHDA and CDR2 is SQIVND (reference sequence). Trimming at V came to 1 base and at J to 0 bases, leaving 7 bases not matched to a gene. CDR3 sequence: CASSIGTGPSMNTEAFF. The CDR3 coding sequence is TGTGCCAGTAGTATAGGGACAGGGCCATCAATGAACACTGAAGCTTTCTTT.

The rearrangement uses TRBV27 and TRBJ1-1; D ambiguous. The V end lost 4 bases, the J end lost 4 bases, and 13 bases lay between the germline ends. The CDR3 length is 14 residues. The germline CDR1 and CDR2 sequences are MNHEY and SMNVEV (reference sequence). Here the CDR3 reads CASSSIDPGTEAFF. The CDR3 bases are TGTGCCAGCAGTTCAATCGATCCGGGCACTGAAGCTTTCTTT.

This clone was detected only a few times. This chain joins TRBV4-1 and TRBJ2-7, with D tentatively TRBD1 (6 bases). CDR1 and CDR2 from the germline V gene are MGHRA and YSYEKL. This CDR3 is built from 13 residues. The V end lost 5 bases, the J end lost 5 bases, and 13 bases lay between the germline ends. CDR3 DNA: TGCGCCAGCAGCGTAAACCGGGACAACGAGCAGTACTTC. Translating gives CASSVNRDNEQYF.

The chain links TRBV7-3 to TRBJ2-3, with 11 nucleotides matching TRBD1. The CDR3 sequence is 16 residues long. Trimming removed 2 bases from V and 2 bases from J; junction bases left unmatched: 3. Germline V gene data show CDR1 as SGHTA and CDR2 as FQGTGA. The CDR3 DNA sequence: TGTGCCAGCAGCTTAGGGGGACAGGGGGACACAGATACGCAGTATTTT. Encoded protein: CASSLGGQGDTDTQYF.

The rearrangement uses TRBV18 and TRBJ1-1, with D possibly matching TRBD1 (5 bases). Trimming took 2 bases from V and 1 from J, leaving 11 bases between them. The CDR3 spans 15 residues. CDR1 KGHSH and CDR2 LQKENI come from the germline V gene. This chain's CDR3 is CASSPGLGPNTEAFF. The CDR3, as DNA: TGTGCCAGCTCACCAGGGTTGGGGCCGAACACTGAAGCTTTCTTT.

The count of this clone is one. The J gene is TRBJ2-7, the V gene TRBV2, with D perhaps TRBD2 (6 bases). Trimming pared 8 bases from V and 2 bases from J, leaving 19 bases between. The CDR3 consists of 15 residues. CDR1 SNHLY and CDR2 FYNNEI come from the germline V gene. DNA for the CDR3: TGTGCCAGCGAACCCACCTGGGGGGAAGCCTACGAGCAGTACTTC. Translated, it gives CASEPTWGEAYEQYF.

This clone was counted a single time. V gene TRBV12-5 combines with J gene TRBJ2-1; TRBD2 is a possible D gene (5 bases). This CDR3 has 17 residues. From germline, CDR1 is LGHNT and CDR2 FRNRAP. The V and J ends lost 2 bases and 2 bases respectively, with 16 bases between them. In nucleotides, the CDR3 is TGTGCTAGTGGTTTGAGGAGGTGGCAGGTCCCCTACAATGAGCAGTTCTTC. Translating gives CASGLRRWQVPYNEQFF. The full variable domain, its missing parts supplied by reference TRBV12-5 and TRBJ2-1, is DARVTQTPRHKVTEMGQEVTMRCQPILGHNTVFWYRQTMMQGLELLAYFRNRAPLDDSGMPKDRFSAEMPDATLATLKIQPSEPRDSAVYFCASGLRRWQVPYNEQFFGPGTRLTVL.

Here the CDR3 DNA reads TGTGCCAGCAGCTTGGCTGGGGGAGGAACTAATGAAAAACTGTTTTTT. Translating gives CASSLAGGGTNEKLFF. The chain links TRBV5-4 to TRBJ1-4, with a tentative D call TRBD1 (5 bases). The CDR3 is 16 residues long. Germline CDR1 SGHNT, CDR2 YYREEE (reference sequence). V lost 0 bases, J lost 1 base, and 10 bases lay in between.

This clone has a single count. The genes are TRBV10-1 and TRBJ2-7; D not resolved. The CDR3 loop spans 9 amino acids. Per germline, CDR1 WNHNN and CDR2 SYGVQD (reference sequence). V lost 7 bases and J 12 bases, leaving 10 bases between the germline ends. The CDR3 here is CASILRGYF. DNA for the CDR3: TGCGCCAGCATCTTGAGAGGGTACTTC.

This clone was seen more than once but under ten times. The chain joins TRBV2 to TRBJ2-3; 7 bases agree with TRBD1. Trimming removed 6 bases from V and 4 bases from J; junction bases left unmatched: 7. Germline-derived CDR1 and CDR2 are SNHLY and FYNNEI. The CDR3 sequence is 14 residues long. CDR3 DNA sequence: TGTGCCAGCAGGGACGACAGGGCATCAGATACGCAGTATTTT. Protein: CASRDDRASDTQYF.

The chain links TRBV9 to TRBJ2-1; no reliable D call. There are 14 residues in the CDR3. Germline CDR1 is SGDLS and CDR2 is YYNGEE. Trimming pared 0 bases from V and 3 bases from J, leaving 7 bases between. CDR3 sequence: CASSVDSFYNEQFF. The CDR3 nucleotides are TGTGCCAGCAGCGTAGACAGCTTCTACAATGAGCAGTTCTTC.

The chain combines TRBV5-1 with TRBJ2-1; D is ambiguous. The CDR3 totals 13 residues. From germline, CDR1 is SGHRS and CDR2 YFSETQ. V lost 4 bases and J lost 6, with 11 bases in between. The CDR3 spells CASSQTPFNEQFF. The CDR3 DNA sequence: TGCGCCAGCAGCCAGACACCCTTCAATGAGCAGTTCTTC.

The J gene is TRBJ2-5, the V gene TRBV29-1; 11 bases align to TRBD2. After removal of 3 bases from V and 3 bases from J, the junction contained 3 bases not matched to a gene. This CDR3 contains 14 residues. The germline V gene encodes CDR1 SQVTM and CDR2 ANQGSEA. CDR3: CSVEVAGGKETQYF. The CDR3 coding sequence is TGCAGCGTTGAGGTAGCGGGGGGGAAAGAGACCCAGTACTTC.